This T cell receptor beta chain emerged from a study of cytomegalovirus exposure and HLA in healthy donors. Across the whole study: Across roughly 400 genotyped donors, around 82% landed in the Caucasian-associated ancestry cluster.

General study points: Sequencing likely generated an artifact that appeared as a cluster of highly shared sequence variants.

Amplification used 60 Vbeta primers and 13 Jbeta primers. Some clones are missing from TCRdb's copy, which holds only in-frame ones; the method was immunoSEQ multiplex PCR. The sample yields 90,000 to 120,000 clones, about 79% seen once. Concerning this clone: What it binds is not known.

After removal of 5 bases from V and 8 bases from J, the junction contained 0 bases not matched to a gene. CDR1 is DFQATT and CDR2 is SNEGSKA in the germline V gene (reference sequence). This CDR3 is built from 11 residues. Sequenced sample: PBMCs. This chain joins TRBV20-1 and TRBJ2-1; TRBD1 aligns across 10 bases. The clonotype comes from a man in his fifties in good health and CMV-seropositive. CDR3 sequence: CSADRGHEQFF. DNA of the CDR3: TGCAGTGCTGACAGGGGGCATGAGCAGTTCTTC.